The 5 T cell receptor beta chains in this list originate from one sample, sequenced in a study of T cells in Graves' hyperthyroidism and ophthalmopathy. TCR beta CDR3 sequences were amplified from RNA transcripts. HTBI primers were employed in a first-round RT-PCR of the TCR CDR3. TCRdb reprocessed the multiplex PCR reads with MiXCR, giving one entry per CDR3 protein. This repertoire shows approximately 600,000 distinct CDR3 sequences, 13% to 15% found once; its top ten account for roughly 6.9%. The sample comprised blood. All receptors come from a woman aged 18-29 years with Graves' ophthalmopathy.

The chain uses TRBV6-2 or TRBV6-3 and TRBJ2-1; D gene ambiguous. Germline assignment: CDR1 MNHEY and CDR2 SVGEGT. V was pared by 6 bases and J by 2 bases, with 11 bases between. The CDR3 loop spans 14 amino acids. The CDR3 protein is CASSSIAAYNEQFF. CDR3 sequence (DNA): TGTGCCAGCAGCAGCATCGCAGCCTACAATGAGCAGTTCTTC.

The CDR3 region is CASSERDRGYEQYF. CDR3 nucleotides: TGTGCCAGCAGTGAACGGGACAGGGGATACGAGCAGTACTTC. The chain uses TRBV2 and TRBJ2-7; 10 bases are shared with TRBD1. Unmatched junction bases numbered 2, after V lost 2 bases and J lost 4 bases. There are 14 residues in the CDR3. Germline V CDR1 and CDR2: SNHLY, FYNNEI.

As for this clonotype: A read error is possible here, since a much larger clone lies one base away. This rearrangement joins TRBV29-1 to TRBJ1-2; D unclear. The length of the CDR3 is 11 residues. V was pared by 7 bases and J by 6 bases, with 12 bases between. Looked up from germline, CDR1 is SQVTM and CDR2 is ANQGSEA. CDR3 residues: CSAALGDGYTF. The CDR3 coding sequence is TGCAGCGCTGCCCTCGGAGATGGCTACACCTTC. The whole variable domain, remainder taken from reference TRBV29-1 and TRBJ1-2, is SAVISQKPSRDICQRGTSLTIQCQVDSQVTMMFWYRQQPGQSLTLIATANQGSEATYESGFVIDKFPISRPNLTFSTLTVSNMSPEDSSIYLCSAALGDGYTFGSGTRLTVV.

The sample holds many counts of this clonotype. The chain employs TRBV11-3 and TRBJ2-3, with TRBD2 identical over 9 bases. CDR3 length: 16 residues. The trim removed 7 bases at V and 1 base at J, leaving 9 bases unmatched. Germline-derived CDR1 and CDR2 are SGHNT and YENEEA. In DNA, the CDR3 is TGTGCCAGCAAGGGGTCGGCGGGAGGGGGCACAGATACGCAGTATTTT. Translating gives CASKGSAGGGTDTQYF.

About this clonotype itself: A much larger clone sits a single nucleotide away, making a read error possible. The chain recombines TRBV27 with TRBJ2-7; 7 bases agree with TRBD2. The length of the CDR3 is 15 residues. Per germline, CDR1 MNHEY and CDR2 SMNVEV (reference sequence). This chain's CDR3 is CASSFYAGDHYEQCF. The CDR3 bases are TGTGCCAGCAGTTTTTACGCGGGAGACCACTACGAGCAGTGCTTC.